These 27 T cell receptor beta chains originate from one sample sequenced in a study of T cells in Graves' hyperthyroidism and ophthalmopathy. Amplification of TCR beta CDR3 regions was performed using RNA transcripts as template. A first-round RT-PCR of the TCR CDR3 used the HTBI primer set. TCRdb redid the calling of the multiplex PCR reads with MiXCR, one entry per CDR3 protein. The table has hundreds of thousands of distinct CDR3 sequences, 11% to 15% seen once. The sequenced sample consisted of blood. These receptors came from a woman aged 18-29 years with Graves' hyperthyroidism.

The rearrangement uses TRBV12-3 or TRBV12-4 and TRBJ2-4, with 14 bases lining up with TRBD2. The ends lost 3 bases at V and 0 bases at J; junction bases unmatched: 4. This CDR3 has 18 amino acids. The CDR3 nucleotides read TGTGCCAGCAGTTTGGGGACTAGCGGGAGTAAAGCCAAAAACATTCAGTACTTC. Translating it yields CASSLGTSGSKAKNIQYF.

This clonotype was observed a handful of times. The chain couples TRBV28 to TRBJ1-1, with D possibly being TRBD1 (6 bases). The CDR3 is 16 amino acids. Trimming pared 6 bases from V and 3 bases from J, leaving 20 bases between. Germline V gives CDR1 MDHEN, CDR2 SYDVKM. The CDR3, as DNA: TGTGCCAGCAGCCGTGTTTTAGGGGGGCGGGACACTGAAGCTTTCTTT. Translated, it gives CASSRVLGGRDTEAFF.

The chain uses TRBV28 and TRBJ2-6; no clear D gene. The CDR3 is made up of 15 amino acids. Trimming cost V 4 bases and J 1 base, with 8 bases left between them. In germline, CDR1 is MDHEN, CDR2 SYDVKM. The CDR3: CASSSILSGANVLTF. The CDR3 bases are TGTGCCAGCAGTTCGATTTTGTCTGGGGCCAACGTCCTGACTTTC.

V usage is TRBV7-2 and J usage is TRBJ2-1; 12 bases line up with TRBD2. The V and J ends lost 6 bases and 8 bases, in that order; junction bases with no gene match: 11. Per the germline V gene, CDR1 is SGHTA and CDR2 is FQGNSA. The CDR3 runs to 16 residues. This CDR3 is CASSRLAGGPRYEQFF. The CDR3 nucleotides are TGTGCCAGCAGTCGTCTAGCGGGAGGGCCGAGGTATGAGCAGTTCTTC.

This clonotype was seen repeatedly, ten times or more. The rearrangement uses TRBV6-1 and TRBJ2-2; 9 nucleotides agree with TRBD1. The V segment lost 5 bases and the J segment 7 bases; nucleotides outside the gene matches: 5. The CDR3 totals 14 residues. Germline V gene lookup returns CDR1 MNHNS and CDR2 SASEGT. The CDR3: CASSRTGAVGELFF. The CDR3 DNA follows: TGTGCCAGCAGTAGGACAGGGGCAGTCGGGGAGCTGTTTTTT.

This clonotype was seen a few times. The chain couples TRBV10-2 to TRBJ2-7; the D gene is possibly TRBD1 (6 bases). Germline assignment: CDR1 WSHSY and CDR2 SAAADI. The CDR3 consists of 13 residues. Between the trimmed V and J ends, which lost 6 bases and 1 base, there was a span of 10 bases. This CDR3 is CASSTGISYEQYF. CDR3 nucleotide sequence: TGCGCCAGCAGCACAGGGATTTCCTACGAGCAGTACTTC.

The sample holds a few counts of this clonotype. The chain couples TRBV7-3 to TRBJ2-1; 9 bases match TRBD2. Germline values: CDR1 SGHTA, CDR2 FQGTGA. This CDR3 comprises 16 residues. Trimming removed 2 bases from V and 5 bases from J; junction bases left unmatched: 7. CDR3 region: CASSLGLAGVHNEQFF. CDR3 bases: TGTGCCAGCAGCTTAGGGTTAGCGGGAGTCCACAATGAGCAGTTCTTC.

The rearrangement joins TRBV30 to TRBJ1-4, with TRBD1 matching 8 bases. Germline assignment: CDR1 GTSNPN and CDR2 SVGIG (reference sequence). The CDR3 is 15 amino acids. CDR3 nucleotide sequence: TGTGCGATGGCAGGGGGCGCAGCAACTAATGAAAAACTGTTTTTT. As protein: CAMAGGAATNEKLFF.

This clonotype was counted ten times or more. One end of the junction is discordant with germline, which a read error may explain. As DNA, the CDR3 is TGTGCCAGCAGCTTATCCGGATCGCACGAGCAGTACTTC. Its protein product is CASSLSGSHEQYF. The V gene is TRBV28, the J gene TRBJ2-7; unclear D gene. CDR3 length: 13 amino acids. Germline V gene data show CDR1 as MDHEN and CDR2 as SYDVKM.

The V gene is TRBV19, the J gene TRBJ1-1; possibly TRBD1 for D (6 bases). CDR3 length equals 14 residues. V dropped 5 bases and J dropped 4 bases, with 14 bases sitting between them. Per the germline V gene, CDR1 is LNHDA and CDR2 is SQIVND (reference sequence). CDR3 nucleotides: TGTGCCAGTAGTGTCAGGGGCCGGGGCACTGAAGCTTTCTTT. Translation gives CASSVRGRGTEAFF. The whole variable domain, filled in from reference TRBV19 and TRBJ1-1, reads DGGITQSPKYLFRKEGQNVTLSCEQNLNHDAMYWYRQDPGQGLRLIYYSQIVNDFQKGDIAEGYSVSREKKESFPLTVTSAQKNPTAFYLCASSVRGRGTEAFFGQGTRLTVV.

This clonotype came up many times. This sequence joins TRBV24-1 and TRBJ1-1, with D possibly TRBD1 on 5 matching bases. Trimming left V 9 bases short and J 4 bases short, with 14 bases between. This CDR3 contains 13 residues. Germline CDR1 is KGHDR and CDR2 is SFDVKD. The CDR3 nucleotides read TGTGCCACCCGTGGTTGGAGGGGCACTGAAGCTTTCTTT. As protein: CATRGWRGTEAFF.

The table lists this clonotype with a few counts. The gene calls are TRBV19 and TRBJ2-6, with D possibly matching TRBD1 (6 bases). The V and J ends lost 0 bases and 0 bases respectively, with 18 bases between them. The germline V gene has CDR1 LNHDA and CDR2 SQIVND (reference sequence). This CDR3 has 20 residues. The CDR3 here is CASSIDLTRGLPSGANVLTF. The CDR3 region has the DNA TGTGCCAGTAGTATAGATCTAACGAGGGGGTTGCCCTCTGGGGCCAACGTCCTGACTTTC.

CDR3 residues: CSVEDRASGYSYEQYF. The CDR3 DNA sequence: TGCAGCGTTGAAGATCGGGCTAGCGGGTACTCCTACGAGCAGTACTTC. This rearrangement joins TRBV29-1 to TRBJ2-7, with 8 bases identical to TRBD2. V lost 0 bases and J lost 0; bases outside the gene matches: 7. CDR3 length equals 16 residues. CDR1 is SQVTM and CDR2 is ANQGSEA in the germline V gene.

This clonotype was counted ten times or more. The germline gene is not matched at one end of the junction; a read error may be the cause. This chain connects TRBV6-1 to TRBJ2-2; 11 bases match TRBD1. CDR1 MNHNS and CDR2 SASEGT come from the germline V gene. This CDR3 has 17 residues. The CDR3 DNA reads TGTGCCAGCAGCTCCAGGACAGGGGGCGCAGCCACCGGGGAGCTGGTTTTT. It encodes CASSSRTGGAATGELVF.

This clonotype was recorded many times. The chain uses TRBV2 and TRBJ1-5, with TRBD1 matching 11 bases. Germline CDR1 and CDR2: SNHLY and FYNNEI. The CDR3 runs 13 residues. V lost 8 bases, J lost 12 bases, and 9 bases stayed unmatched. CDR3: CASQGQGATGQHF. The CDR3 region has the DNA TGTGCCAGCCAAGGACAGGGGGCTACAGGCCAGCATTTT.

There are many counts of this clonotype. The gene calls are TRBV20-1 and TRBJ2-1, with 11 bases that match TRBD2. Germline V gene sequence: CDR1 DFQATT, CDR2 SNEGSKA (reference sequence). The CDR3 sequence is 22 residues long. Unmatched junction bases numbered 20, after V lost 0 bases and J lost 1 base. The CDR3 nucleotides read TGCAGTGCTAGAGATATTAGAGGGGGGACTAGCGGCAGCCGGGGGTCCTACAATGAGCAGTTCTTC. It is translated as CSARDIRGGTSGSRGSYNEQFF.

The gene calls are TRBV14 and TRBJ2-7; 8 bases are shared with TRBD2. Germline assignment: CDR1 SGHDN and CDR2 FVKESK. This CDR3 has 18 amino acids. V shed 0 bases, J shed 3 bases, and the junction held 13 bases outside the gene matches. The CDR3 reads CASSQDKIVGTSYYEQYF. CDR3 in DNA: TGTGCCAGCAGCCAAGATAAAATTGTGGGGACTAGTTACTACGAGCAGTACTTC.

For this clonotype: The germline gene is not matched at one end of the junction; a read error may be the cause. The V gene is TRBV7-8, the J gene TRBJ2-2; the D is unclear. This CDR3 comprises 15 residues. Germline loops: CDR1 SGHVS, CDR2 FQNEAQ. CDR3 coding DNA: TGTACCAGCAGCTTAGAACCCTCGAACACCGGGGAGCTGTTTTTT. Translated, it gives CTSSLEPSNTGELFF.

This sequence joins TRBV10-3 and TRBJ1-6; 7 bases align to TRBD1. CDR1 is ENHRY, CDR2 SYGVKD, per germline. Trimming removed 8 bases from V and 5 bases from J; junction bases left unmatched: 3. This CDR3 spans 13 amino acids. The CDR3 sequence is CAIGTENNSPLHF. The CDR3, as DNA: TGTGCCATCGGGACAGAGAATAATTCACCCCTCCACTTT.

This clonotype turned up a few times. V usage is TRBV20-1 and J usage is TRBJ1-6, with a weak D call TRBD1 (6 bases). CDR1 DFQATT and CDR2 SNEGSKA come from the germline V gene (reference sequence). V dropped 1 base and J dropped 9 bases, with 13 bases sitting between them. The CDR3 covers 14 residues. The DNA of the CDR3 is TGCAGTGCTAGAGTCGCAGGGGAGGGTTCACCCCTCCACTTT. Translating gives CSARVAGEGSPLHF.

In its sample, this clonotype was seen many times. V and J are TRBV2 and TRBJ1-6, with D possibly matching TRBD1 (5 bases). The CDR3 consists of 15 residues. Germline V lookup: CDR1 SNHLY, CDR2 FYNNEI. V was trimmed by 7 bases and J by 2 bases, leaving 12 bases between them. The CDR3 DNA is TGTGCCAGCACCAGAGGACAAGCCTATAATTCACCCCTCCACTTT. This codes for CASTRGQAYNSPLHF.

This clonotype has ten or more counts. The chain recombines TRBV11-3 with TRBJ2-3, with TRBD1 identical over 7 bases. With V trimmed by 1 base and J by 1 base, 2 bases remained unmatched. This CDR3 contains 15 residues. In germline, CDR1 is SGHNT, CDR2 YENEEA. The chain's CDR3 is CASSLGTGRTDTQYF. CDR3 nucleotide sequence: TGTGCCAGCAGCTTAGGGACAGGACGCACAGATACGCAGTATTTT.

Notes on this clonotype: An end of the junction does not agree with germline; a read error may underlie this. CDR3 residues: CASSQDLTETDTQYF. CDR3 DNA: TGCGCCAGCAGCCAAGATCTTACAGAGACAGATACGCAGTATTTT. This chain uses TRBV3-1 with TRBJ2-3; D remains unclear. The CDR3 has 15 amino acids. Germline V gives CDR1 LGHDT, CDR2 YNNKEL (reference sequence).

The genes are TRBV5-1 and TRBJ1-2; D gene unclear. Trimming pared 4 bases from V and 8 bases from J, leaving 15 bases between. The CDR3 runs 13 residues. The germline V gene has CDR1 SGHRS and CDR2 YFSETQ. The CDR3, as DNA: TGCGCCAGCAGCCCAGCAGTGGATCAGGGCTACACCTTC. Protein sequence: CASSPAVDQGYTF.

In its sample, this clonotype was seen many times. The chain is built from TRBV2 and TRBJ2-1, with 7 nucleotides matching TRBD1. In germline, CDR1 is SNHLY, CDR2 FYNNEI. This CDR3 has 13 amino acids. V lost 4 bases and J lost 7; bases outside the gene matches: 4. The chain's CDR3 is CASSVDRVNEQFF. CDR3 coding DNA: TGTGCCAGCAGTGTTGACAGGGTTAATGAGCAGTTCTTC. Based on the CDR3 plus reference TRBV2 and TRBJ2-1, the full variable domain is EPEVTQTPSHQVTQMGQEVILRCVPISNHLYFYWYRQILGQKVEFLVSFYNNEISEKSEIFDDQFSVERPDGSNFTLKIRSTKLEDSAMYFCASSVDRVNEQFFGPGTRLTVL.

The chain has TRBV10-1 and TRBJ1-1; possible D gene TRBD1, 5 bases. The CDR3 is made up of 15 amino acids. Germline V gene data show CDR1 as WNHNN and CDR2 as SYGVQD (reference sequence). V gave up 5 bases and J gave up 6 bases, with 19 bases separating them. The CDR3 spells CASSNGRGGRSEAFF. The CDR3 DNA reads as TGCGCCAGCAGTAATGGTCGGGGCGGGAGGTCTGAAGCTTTCTTT.

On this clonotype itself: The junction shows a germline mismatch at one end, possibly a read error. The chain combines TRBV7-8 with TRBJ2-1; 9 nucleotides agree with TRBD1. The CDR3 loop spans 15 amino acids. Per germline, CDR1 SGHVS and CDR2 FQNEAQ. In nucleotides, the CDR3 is TGTGCCAGCAGCGGACAGGGGTTTACCTACAATGGGCAGTTCTTC. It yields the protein CASSGQGFTYNGQFF.